Shown below are 9 T cell receptor beta chains from a single sample sequenced in a study of blood T cells in healthy people across ages (dated by TCRdb to between 2014 and 2016). Library preparation used 5' RACE. The data were produced on an Illumina HiSeq 2500. A second about 7 to 12 cycle PCR used a sample-barcoded 5' primer and a J-beta primer mix. The raw public data were reprocessed by TCRdb itself: fastp quality trimming at Q25, MiXCR clonotype calling, in-frame beta chains only. Entries are consolidated by CDR3 protein sequence, retaining the most common genes and DNA. The sample table shows a few hundred thousand distinct CDR3 sequences, and about 25% are seen once. Less than 20% of the sample rests with the top ten. The sample comprised blood. These receptors all come from a woman aged 70-85 years in good health.

This clonotype was seen a few times. J is TRBJ1-1 and V is TRBV2; no definite D call. Germline V CDR1 and CDR2: SNHLY, FYNNEI. CDR3 length equals 14 residues. Trimming left V 5 bases short and J 2 bases short, with 12 bases between. The CDR3 region has the DNA TGTGCCAGCAGTCTCCAGGACGTAAACACTGAAGCTTTCTTT. It encodes CASSLQDVNTEAFF. Filled out from reference TRBV2 and TRBJ1-1, the complete variable domain reads EPEVTQTPSHQVTQMGQEVILRCVPISNHLYFYWYRQILGQKVEFLVSFYNNEISEKSEIFDDQFSVERPDGSNFTLKIRSTKLEDSAMYFCASSLQDVNTEAFFGQGTRLTVV.

The CDR3 is CSARDGQGGRTYGYTF. CDR3 in DNA: TGCAGTGCTAGAGATGGTCAGGGTGGGAGGACGTATGGCTACACCTTC. V is TRBV20-1 and J is TRBJ1-2; D might be TRBD1 (5 bases). Germline CDR1 DFQATT, CDR2 SNEGSKA (reference sequence). V lost 0 bases to trimming and J lost 5 bases, with 19 bases between them. The CDR3 runs 16 residues.

This clonotype turned up a few times. CDR3 region: CASSQFTGTGGFYEQYF. In DNA, the CDR3 is TGTGCCAGCAGCCAGTTTACCGGGACAGGGGGCTTCTACGAGCAGTACTTC. The chain is built from TRBV7-2 and TRBJ2-7, with 12 bases aligning to TRBD1. Germline V gene sequence: CDR1 SGHTA, CDR2 FQGNSA. CDR3 length equals 17 residues. The junction had 11 bases not matched to a gene; V was cut back by 5 bases and J by 3 bases.

This clonotype was detected only a few times. The V call is TRBV28, the J call TRBJ1-1; D gene ambiguous. Trimming pared 6 bases from V and 11 bases from J, leaving 13 bases between. The CDR3 extends over 11 amino acids. Germline assignment: CDR1 MDHEN and CDR2 SYDVKM. In DNA form, the CDR3 reads TGTGCCAGCAGCTTGACGGGTTTGGCTTTCTTT. It yields the protein CASSLTGLAFF.

V usage is TRBV24-1 and J usage is TRBJ2-6; no reliable D call. The CDR3 length is 14 residues. The V end lost 7 bases, the J end lost 0 bases, and 6 bases lay between the germline ends. The germline CDR1 and CDR2 sequences are KGHDR and SFDVKD. The CDR3 spells CATSESSGANVLTF. In nucleotides, the CDR3 is TGTGCCACCAGCGAAAGCTCTGGGGCCAACGTCCTGACTTTC.

This clonotype was detected many times. This sequence joins TRBV7-6 and TRBJ2-7; 9 nucleotides align to TRBD1. This CDR3 spans 14 amino acids. V shed 3 bases and J 1 base; nucleotides not matched to a gene: 1. CDR1 and CDR2 from the germline V gene are SGHVS and FNYEAQ. This CDR3 is CASSLTGGSYEQYF. The CDR3, as DNA: TGTGCCAGCAGCTTGACAGGGGGATCCTACGAGCAGTACTTC.

This clonotype was counted only a few times. The genes are TRBV12-3 or TRBV12-4 and TRBJ1-4, with a weak D call TRBD1 (5 bases). The V gene lost 3 bases and the J gene lost 6 bases, with 14 bases spanning the gap. This CDR3 contains 15 residues. The CDR3 loop reads CASSLMRTRHEKLFF. The CDR3 nucleotides are TGTGCCAGCAGTTTGATGAGGACACGGCATGAAAAACTGTTTTTT.

The rearrangement joins TRBV7-2 to TRBJ1-3; 8 bases agree with TRBD1. After removal of 2 bases from V and 4 bases from J, the junction contained 4 bases not matched to a gene. The CDR3 consists of 15 residues. Germline V CDR1 and CDR2: SGHTA, FQGNSA. Here the CDR3 DNA reads TGTGCCAGCAGCTTACAGGGGGCAGGAGGAAACACCATATATTTT. It translates to CASSLQGAGGNTIYF.

Comments on this clonotype: No conserved phenylalanine or tryptophan is present at the end of the CDR3, so a read error is the likely explanation. This chain uses TRBV20-1 with TRBJ1-3; 7 positions agree with TRBD1. The V gene end was trimmed by 1 base and the J gene end by 4 bases; junction bases not matched to a gene: 4. CDR3 length equals 14 residues. The germline V gene encodes CDR1 DFQATT and CDR2 SNEGSKA (reference sequence). CDR3 sequence: CSARGQGTGNTIYL. CDR3 DNA: TGCAGTGCTAGAGGACAGGGTACGGGAAACACCATATATCTT.